This T cell receptor (beta chain) was identified in a study of OX40 agonist ivuxolimab in advanced cancers. Only in-frame clones appear in the TCRdb table, and some are missing; sequencing was by immunoSEQ multiplex PCR. The sample holds about 110,000 clones, less than 95% seen once. CDR3 length equals 13 residues. Germline-derived CDR1 and CDR2 are LNHDA and SQIVND (reference sequence). Losses at the gene ends were 10 bases for V and 4 bases for J; bases not matched to a gene: 9. Whole-study findings and limits: Clonal expansion from baseline to week 6 occurred in both CD4+ and CD8+ T cells.

As for this clone: Its antigen is still unknown.

The receptor was isolated from an adult with an advanced solid tumor such as melanoma, head and neck, liver or kidney cancer. The sequences come from CD4+ or CD8+ T cells sorted from blood, collected in a trial of the OX40 agonist ivuxolimab. J is TRBJ2-7 and V is TRBV19, with TRBD2 matching over 8 bases. The CDR3 sequence is CATSGLAGYEQYF. In nucleotides, the CDR3 is TGTGCCACCTCGGGTCTAGCGGGTTACGAGCAGTACTTC.